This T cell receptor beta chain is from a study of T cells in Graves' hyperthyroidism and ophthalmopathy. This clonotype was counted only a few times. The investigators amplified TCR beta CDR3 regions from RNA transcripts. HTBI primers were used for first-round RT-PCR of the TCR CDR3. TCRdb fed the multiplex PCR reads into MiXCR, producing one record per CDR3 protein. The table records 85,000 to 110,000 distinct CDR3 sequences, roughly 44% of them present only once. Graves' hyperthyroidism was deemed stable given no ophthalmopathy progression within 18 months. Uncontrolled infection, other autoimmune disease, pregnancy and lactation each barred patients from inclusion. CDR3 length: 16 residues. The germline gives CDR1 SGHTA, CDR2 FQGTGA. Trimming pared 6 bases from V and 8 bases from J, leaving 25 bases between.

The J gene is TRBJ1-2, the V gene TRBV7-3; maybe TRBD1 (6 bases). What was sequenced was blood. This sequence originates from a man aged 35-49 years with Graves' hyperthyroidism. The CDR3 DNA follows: TGTGCCAGCAGTTTCCCACGAGGACAGATCGGTACGGGCTACACCTTC. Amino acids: CASSFPRGQIGTGYTF.